The 24 T cell receptor beta chains given below trace back to one sample, sequenced in a study of preoperative IRX-2 immunotherapy in early breast cancer. Indicated treatment: preoperative locoregional IRX-2 cytokine immunotherapy. Here immunoSEQ multiplex PCR was the method, and the copy in TCRdb shows in-frame clones only, minus some. The sample lists 60,000 or so clones, approximately 95% occurring once. The specimen was obtained from a patient treated with IRX-2 immunotherapy. Every receptor here comes from a human donor with breast cancer.

The CDR3 is CASSDGQGNYQPQHF. The CDR3 DNA reads TGTGCCAGCAGTGATGGGCAGGGGAATTATCAGCCCCAGCATTTT. The V call is TRBV6-1, the J call TRBJ1-5; possibly TRBD1 for D (6 bases). CDR3 size: 15 residues. Germline CDR1 MNHNS, CDR2 SASEGT. V shed 3 bases and J shed 5 bases, with 14 bases lying between them.

The chain recombines TRBV5-1 with TRBJ2-6, with TRBD2 as a possible D gene (5 bases). Germline assignment: CDR1 SGHRS and CDR2 YFSETQ. The V end was cut by 3 bases, the J end by 0 bases, with 10 bases between. This CDR3 spans 16 amino acids. The CDR3 sequence is CASSSMTTSGANVLTF. In DNA form, the CDR3 reads TGCGCCAGCAGCTCGATGACTACCTCTGGGGCCAACGTCCTGACTTTC.

This chain links TRBV6-4 with TRBJ2-1; possibly TRBD2 for D (5 bases). Germline V gene sequence: CDR1 MRHNA, CDR2 SNTAGT. CDR3 length: 16 amino acids. V was cut by 9 bases and J by 6 bases, with 24 bases left in between. CDR3 DNA sequence: TGTGCCAGGAGGGAAGGTGAGCTTGTTGACCCCAATGAGCAGTTCTTC. Its protein product is CARREGELVDPNEQFF.

This chain links TRBV4-2 with TRBJ2-5; perhaps TRBD1 as D (6 bases). This CDR3 comprises 17 residues. The germline V gene has CDR1 LGHNA and CDR2 YNFKEQ. Trimming stripped 1 base from V and 0 bases from J, with 15 bases between. The chain's CDR3 is CASSQGRTAQYQETQYF. As DNA, the CDR3 is TGTGCCAGCAGCCAAGGACGGACAGCCCAGTACCAAGAGACCCAGTACTTC.

The chain couples TRBV9 to TRBJ2-1; 16 nucleotides align to TRBD2. CDR1 and CDR2 (germline): SGDLS, YYNGEE. The V segment lost 4 bases and the J segment 12 bases; nucleotides outside the gene matches: 7. This CDR3 spans 15 amino acids. In DNA, the CDR3 is TGTGCCAGCAGCATATCGGGACTAGCGGGAGGGACGCAGTTCTTC. Translating it yields CASSISGLAGGTQFF.

The V gene is TRBV19, the J gene TRBJ2-7; TRBD1 agrees at 9 bases. Germline trimming cut 3 bases from V and 6 bases from J; bases unmatched to any gene: 6. Germline CDR1 is LNHDA and CDR2 is SQIVND (reference sequence). This CDR3 contains 14 residues. This CDR3 is CASSITGTGSEQYF. The DNA of the CDR3 is TGTGCCAGTAGTATCACCGGGACAGGGAGCGAGCAGTACTTC. Together with reference TRBV19 and TRBJ2-7, the CDR3 gives the full variable domain: DGGITQSPKYLFRKEGQNVTLSCEQNLNHDAMYWYRQDPGQGLRLIYYSQIVNDFQKGDIAEGYSVSREKKESFPLTVTSAQKNPTAFYLCASSITGTGSEQYFGPGTRLTVT.

The CDR3 sequence is CSVAGGQGPHEKLFF. The CDR3 DNA follows: TGCAGCGTTGCAGGGGGCCAGGGGCCGCATGAAAAACTGTTTTTT. The chain employs TRBV29-1 and TRBJ1-4; 8 bases are a match to TRBD1. With 4 bases clipped from V and 6 bases from J, the junction kept 10 bases outside the gene matches. This CDR3 has 15 amino acids. Germline CDR1 SQVTM, CDR2 ANQGSEA.

This chain connects TRBV5-1 to TRBJ1-3; D gene uncertain. The germline CDR1 and CDR2 sequences are SGHRS and YFSETQ. This CDR3 is built from 13 residues. Trimming pared 3 bases from V and 7 bases from J, leaving 11 bases between. CDR3 coding DNA: TGCGCCAGCAGCTCTGGATTTGCTAACACCATATATTTT. Protein product: CASSSGFANTIYF. The whole variable domain, remainder taken from reference TRBV5-1 and TRBJ1-3, is KAGVTQTPRYLIKTRGQQVTLSCSPISGHRSVSWYQQTPGQGLQFLFEYFSETQRNKGNFPGRFSGRQFSNSRSEMNVSTLELGDSALYLCASSSGFANTIYFGEGSWLTVV.

The chain links TRBV11-3 to TRBJ2-1, with 8 bases fitting TRBD2. This CDR3 is built from 15 residues. Germline V CDR1 and CDR2: SGHNT, YENEEA. V lost 4 bases and J lost 4; bases outside the gene matches: 6. The CDR3 DNA follows: TGTGCCAGCAGCTGGGCGGGGGGCGCTTACAATGAGCAGTTCTTC. Translated: CASSWAGGAYNEQFF.

J is TRBJ2-1 and V is TRBV6-5; D is possibly TRBD2 (7 bases). V gave up 6 bases and J gave up 4 bases, with 16 bases separating them. This CDR3 is 15 amino acids long. Germline V gene sequence: CDR1 MNHEY, CDR2 SVGAGI. DNA for the CDR3: TGTGCCAGCAGCCCACGGGGGGCCGGGTACAATGAGCAGTTCTTC. Protein: CASSPRGAGYNEQFF.

The chain joins TRBV18 to TRBJ2-1; D possibly corresponds to TRBD2 (6 bases). The germline V gene has CDR1 KGHSH and CDR2 LQKENI. The V end lost 2 bases, the J end lost 0 bases, and 8 bases lay between the germline ends. The CDR3 runs to 15 residues. CDR3 in DNA: TGTGCCAGCTCACCAGATAGCGGCTCCTACAATGAGCAGTTCTTC. Its protein is CASSPDSGSYNEQFF.

The chain is built from TRBV6-1 and TRBJ1-1; no clear D gene. The germline V gene encodes CDR1 MNHNS and CDR2 SASEGT. Trimming took 4 bases from V and 9 from J, leaving 12 bases between them. CDR3 length: 12 residues. The CDR3 DNA follows: TGTGCCAGCAGTGCAAACAGAGAAAAAGCTTTCTTT. Its protein is CASSANREKAFF.

This clone was picked up one time. CDR3 nucleotides: TGTGCCAGCATGAAGGACCTAACCTACTACGAGCAGTACTTC. It yields the protein CASMKDLTYYEQYF. The chain is built from TRBV2 and TRBJ2-7; D is undetermined. V lost 7 bases, J lost 3 bases, and 16 bases lay in between. CDR1 is SNHLY, CDR2 FYNNEI, per germline. This CDR3 has 14 amino acids.

The V gene is TRBV9, the J gene TRBJ2-7, with D perhaps matching TRBD1 or TRBD2 (5 bases each). Germline values: CDR1 SGDLS, CDR2 YYNGEE. V shed 6 bases and J shed 4 bases, with 20 bases lying between them. The length of the CDR3 is 15 residues. The CDR3 DNA reads as TGTGCCAGCACCCCAGGTAGTGGGGGAGTATACGAGCAGTACTTC. Amino acid sequence: CASTPGSGGVYEQYF.

The V call is TRBV19, the J call TRBJ1-5; D call uncertain. Looked up from germline, CDR1 is LNHDA and CDR2 is SQIVND (reference sequence). Trimming took 10 bases from V and 0 from J, leaving 13 bases between them. The CDR3 loop spans 14 amino acids. CDR3 coding DNA: TGTGCCACCAGGAGGGAGACTAGCAATCAGCCCCAGCATTTT. As protein: CATRRETSNQPQHF. The entire variable domain, with the rest obtained from reference TRBV19 and TRBJ1-5, is as follows: DGGITQSPKYLFRKEGQNVTLSCEQNLNHDAMYWYRQDPGQGLRLIYYSQIVNDFQKGDIAEGYSVSREKKESFPLTVTSAQKNPTAFYLCATRRETSNQPQHFGDGTRLSIL.

This clone is a singleton in its sample. The chain combines TRBV2 with TRBJ1-6, with 7 bases lining up with TRBD1. This CDR3 is built from 15 residues. V was clipped by 4 bases and J by 9 bases; unmatched bases: 9. Germline CDR1 is SNHLY and CDR2 is FYNNEI. The DNA of the CDR3 is TGTGCCAGCAGTGCCCCACAGGGGCGGGGTTCACCCCTCCACTTT. This translates into CASSAPQGRGSPLHF.

This clone has a handful of counts. This sequence joins TRBV19 and TRBJ2-2; D is unresolved. V lost 5 bases to trimming and J lost 0 bases, with 7 bases between them. CDR1 LNHDA and CDR2 SQIVND come from the germline V gene (reference sequence). The CDR3 consists of 14 residues. Here the CDR3 reads CASSSQANTGELFF. DNA for the CDR3: TGTGCCAGTAGTTCTCAGGCGAACACCGGGGAGCTGTTTTTT.

V usage is TRBV19 and J usage is TRBJ1-5, with D tentatively TRBD1 (6 bases). Germline CDR1 reads LNHDA; CDR2 reads SQIVND (reference sequence). Trimming left V 3 bases short and J 0 bases short, with 9 bases between. The CDR3 is 15 amino acids. In nucleotides, the CDR3 is TGTGCCAGTAGTATGTACAGGGATAGCAATCAGCCCCAGCATTTT. As protein: CASSMYRDSNQPQHF.

This rearrangement joins TRBV7-9 to TRBJ2-7; perhaps TRBD2 as D (6 bases). This CDR3 is 14 amino acids long. The ends were cut back, 7 bases at V and 0 bases at J, with 13 bases in the middle. Germline values: CDR1 SEHNR, CDR2 FQNEAQ (reference sequence). The CDR3 DNA reads as TGTGCCAGCATGACGGACTATCTCTCCTACGAGCAGTACTTC. This sequence encodes CASMTDYLSYEQYF.

The chain joins TRBV7-3 to TRBJ2-3, with 10 bases fitting TRBD2. The V segment lost 4 bases and the J segment 3 bases; nucleotides outside the gene matches: 1. Germline assignment: CDR1 SGHTA and CDR2 FQGTGA. The CDR3 loop spans 14 amino acids. This chain's CDR3 is CASSSSGRTDTQYF. The CDR3 region has the DNA TGTGCCAGCAGCTCTAGCGGGAGAACAGATACGCAGTATTTT. Filled out from reference TRBV7-3 and TRBJ2-3, the complete variable domain reads GAGVSQTPSNKVTEKGKYVELRCDPISGHTALYWYRQSLGQGPEFLIYFQGTGAADDSGLPNDRFFAVRPEGSVSTLKIQRTERGDSAVYLCASSSSGRTDTQYFGPGTRLTVL.

The rearrangement joins TRBV5-4 to TRBJ2-5; D tentatively reads TRBD1 or TRBD2 (5 bases each). This CDR3 region has 13 residues. V shed 4 bases and J shed 5 bases, with 12 bases lying between them. CDR1 is SGHNT, CDR2 YYREEE, per germline (reference sequence). The CDR3 DNA follows: TGTGCCAGCAGCGATACATGGGGGGAGACCCAGTACTTC. Protein product: CASSDTWGETQYF. The whole variable domain, remainder taken from reference TRBV5-4 and TRBJ2-5, is ETGVTQSPTHLIKTRGQQVTLRCSSQSGHNTVSWYQQALGQGPQFIFQYYREEENGRGNFPPRFSGLQFPNYSSELNVNALELDDSALYLCASSDTWGETQYFGPGTRLLVL.

The V and J genes are TRBV28 and TRBJ1-2, with 9 bases lining up with TRBD1. After removal of 5 bases from V and 4 bases from J, the junction contained 5 bases not matched to a gene. Germline lookup yields CDR1 MDHEN and CDR2 SYDVKM. This CDR3 contains 14 residues. The CDR3 sequence: CASSEGQGTYGYTF. The CDR3 DNA reads TGTGCCAGCAGTGAGGGACAGGGTACCTATGGCTACACCTTC.

The rearrangement joins TRBV5-1 to TRBJ1-1; D possibly corresponds to TRBD1 (5 bases). V was clipped by 3 bases and J by 6 bases, with 15 bases between them. The CDR3 totals 14 residues. CDR1 is SGHRS, CDR2 YFSETQ, per germline. CDR3 DNA: TGCGCCAGCAGCTCACGGACCTGGGGGGCTGAAGCTTTCTTT. Translating gives CASSSRTWGAEAFF.

This chain links TRBV7-6 with TRBJ2-3; D may match TRBD1 or TRBD2 (5 bases each). The CDR3 length is 15 residues. The germline V gene encodes CDR1 SGHVS and CDR2 FNYEAQ. V was trimmed by 8 bases and J by 3 bases, leaving 18 bases between them. The CDR3 sequence: CASAKQVWGTDTQYF. The CDR3 bases are TGTGCCAGCGCGAAACAGGTTTGGGGGACAGATACGCAGTATTTT.